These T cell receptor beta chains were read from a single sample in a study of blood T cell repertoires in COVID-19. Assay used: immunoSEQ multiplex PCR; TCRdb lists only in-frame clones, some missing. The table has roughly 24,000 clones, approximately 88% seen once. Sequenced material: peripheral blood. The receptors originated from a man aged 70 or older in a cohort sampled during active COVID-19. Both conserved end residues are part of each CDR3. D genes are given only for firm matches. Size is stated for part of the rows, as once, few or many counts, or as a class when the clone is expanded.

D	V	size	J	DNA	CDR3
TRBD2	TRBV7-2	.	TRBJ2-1	TGTGCCAGCAGCTTAGTAGGGCGGGGGTACTACAATGAGCAGTTCTTC	CASSLVGRGYYNEQFF
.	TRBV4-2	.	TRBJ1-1	TGTGCCAGCAGCCAAGATCAGGCCCCAAACACTGAAGCTTTCTTT	CASSQDQAPNTEAFF
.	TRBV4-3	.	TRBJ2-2	TGCGCCAGCCAGGGAGGCACCCTCCTCAACACCGGGGAGCTGTTTTTT	CASQGGTLLNTGELFF
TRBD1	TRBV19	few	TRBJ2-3	TGTGCCACCTCGATACGGGACAGGGGAAGAGATACGCAGTATTTT	CATSIRDRGRDTQYF
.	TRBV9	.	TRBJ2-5	TGTGCCAGCAGCACTCAAGGACTCCAGCAGGAGACCCAGTACTTC	CASSTQGLQQETQYF
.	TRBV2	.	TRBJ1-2	TGTGCCAGCAGTGAACAGCCGCCGAGGGTCTATGGCTACACCTTC	CASSEQPPRVYGYTF
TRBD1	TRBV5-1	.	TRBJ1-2	TGCGCCAGCAGCTTCACACCCGGACAGGGAGCCGGCTACACCTTC	CASSFTPGQGAGYTF
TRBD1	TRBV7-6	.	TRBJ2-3	TGTGCCAGCAGCCCCACGCGACAGGGGGCAGATACGCAGTATTTT	CASSPTRQGADTQYF
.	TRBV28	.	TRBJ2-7	TGTGCCAGCAGTTTAGTAAATCACAGGGCCTACGAGCAGTACTTC	CASSLVNHRAYEQYF
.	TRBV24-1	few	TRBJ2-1	TGTGCCACCAGTGATTTTGGGGGGACCAATGAGCAGTTCTTC	CATSDFGGTNEQFF
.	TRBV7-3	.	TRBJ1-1	TGTGCCAGCAGCCCGTCCACGGGGATTGGTGAAGCTTTCTTT	CASSPSTGIGEAFF
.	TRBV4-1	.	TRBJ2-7	TGCGCCAGCAGCCGCTCCCTGGGTCGACTGGCGGGGCCGCCCTACGAGCAGTACTTC	CASSRSLGRLAGPPYEQYF
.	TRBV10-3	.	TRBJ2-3	TGTGCCATCAGTGCGGGGAGGGGGACAGATACGCAGTATTTT	CAISAGRGTDTQYF
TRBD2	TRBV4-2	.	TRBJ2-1	TGTGCCAGCAGCCAAGGAGGGAGGGCCGCCAATGAGCAGTTCTTC	CASSQGGRAANEQFF
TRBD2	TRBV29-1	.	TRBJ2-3	TGCAGCGTGGCGGGACTAGTGACAGATACGCAGTATTTT	CSVAGLVTDTQYF
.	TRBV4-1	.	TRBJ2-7	TGCGCCAGCAGCCCTGGGAGAGGTGTCACCTACGAGCAGTACTTC	CASSPGRGVTYEQYF
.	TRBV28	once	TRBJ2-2	TGTGCCAGCAGTTTAGCAGGGGACACCGGGGAGCTGTTTTTT	CASSLAGDTGELFF
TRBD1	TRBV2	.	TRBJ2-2	TGTGCCAGCGGTAAAGACAGGGTAAACACCGGGGAGCTGTTTTTT	CASGKDRVNTGELFF
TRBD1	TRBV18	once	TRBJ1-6	TGTGCCAGCTCACAACCGGGACAGAAACCCCCCCTCCACTTT	CASSQPGQKPPLHF
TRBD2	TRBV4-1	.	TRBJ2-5	TGCGCCAGCAGGGGAGCGGGGGCGGCCCAGTACTTC	CASRGAGAAQYF
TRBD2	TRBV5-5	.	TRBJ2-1	TGTGCCAGCAAGGGGGGGACTAGCGGGTTTAGCTCCTACAATGAGCAGTTCTTC	CASKGGTSGFSSYNEQFF
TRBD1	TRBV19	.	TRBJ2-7	TGTGCCAGTAGTATTGGACAGGGCAGCGGGTACGAGCAGTACTTC	CASSIGQGSGYEQYF
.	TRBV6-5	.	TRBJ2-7	TGTGCCAGCAGTTACTCTGGGGCAGCCGAGCAGTACTTC	CASSYSGAAEQYF
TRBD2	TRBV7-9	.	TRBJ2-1	TGTGCCAGCAGCGTATATAGCGGGGGCTCCTACAATGAGCAGTTCTTC	CASSVYSGGSYNEQFF
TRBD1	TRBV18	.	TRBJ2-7	TGTGCCAGCTCCAGGGGGCAGAACTACGAGCAGTACTTC	CASSRGQNYEQYF
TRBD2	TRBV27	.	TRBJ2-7	TGTGCCAGCAGTCGGACTAGCGGCGCCTACGAGCAGTACTTC	CASSRTSGAYEQYF
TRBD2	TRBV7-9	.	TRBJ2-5	TGTGCCAGCAGCTTATCAAGCGGACTAGCGGGCAATATCCAAGAGACCCAGTACTTC	CASSLSSGLAGNIQETQYF
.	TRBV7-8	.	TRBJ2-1	TGTGCCAGCAGCCTAACAGGGTTTTCCTACAATGAGCAGTTCTTC	CASSLTGFSYNEQFF
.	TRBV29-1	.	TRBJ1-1	TGCAGCGTTGATCAGGGCGCCACTGAAGCTTTCTTT	CSVDQGATEAFF
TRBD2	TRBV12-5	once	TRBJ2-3	TGTGCTAGTGGTGGGACTAGCGGGAGGTGGGGTCCCACAGATACGCAGTATTTT	CASGGTSGRWGPTDTQYF
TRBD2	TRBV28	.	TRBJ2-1	TGTGCCAGCAGTTCTCGGGGGGTGACATCCTACAATGAGCAGTTCTTC	CASSSRGVTSYNEQFF
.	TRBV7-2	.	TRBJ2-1	TGTGCCAGCAGCTTAGGAGGACTTGCTGAGCAGTTCTTC	CASSLGGLAEQFF
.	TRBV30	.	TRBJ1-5	TGTGCCTGGAGTGTACAGGGTAATCAGCCCCAGCATTTT	CAWSVQGNQPQHF
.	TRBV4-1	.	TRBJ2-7	TGCGCCAGCAGCCAAGATCCAGGCAAGGGACTCCGGCCGTACTTC	CASSQDPGKGLRPYF
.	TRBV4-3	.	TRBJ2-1	TGCGCCAGCAGCCCTAGGGCGGCGGGTGGCCCCCGTAGCGCCTACAATGAGCAGTTCTTC	CASSPRAAGGPRSAYNEQFF
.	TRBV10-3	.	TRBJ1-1	TGTGCCATCAGTGAACGGAGCGGGAACACTGAAGCTTTCTTT	CAISERSGNTEAFF
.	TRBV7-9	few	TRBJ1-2	TGTGCCAGCAGCTTAAGGGGAGGGGATGGCTACACCTTC	CASSLRGGDGYTF
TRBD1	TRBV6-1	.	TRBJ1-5	TGTGCCAGCAGTGAAAGGGGACAGGGGAATCCCCAGCATTTT	CASSERGQGNPQHF
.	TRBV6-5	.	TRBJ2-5	TGTGCCAGCAGGCCTCATTCTAGCGTGCAAGAGACCCAGTACTTC	CASRPHSSVQETQYF
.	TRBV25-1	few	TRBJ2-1	TGTGCCAGCAGTGATCCCGGAGTGTTATATCATGAGCAGTTCTTC	CASSDPGVLYHEQFF
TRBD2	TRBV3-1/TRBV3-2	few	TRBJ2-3	TGTGCCAGCAGCCAAGATGAGGTAGCGGGATTGTATACGCAGTATTTT	CASSQDEVAGLYTQYF
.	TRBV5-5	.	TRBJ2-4	TGTGCCAGCAGCTTGGTTCCGGGAACGGCCAAAAACATTCAGTACTTC	CASSLVPGTAKNIQYF
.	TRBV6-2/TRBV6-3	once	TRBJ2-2	TGTGCCAGCAGCCGCGACAGGTGGAACACCGGGGAGCTGTTTTTT	CASSRDRWNTGELFF
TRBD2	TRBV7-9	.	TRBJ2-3	TGTGCCAGCAGCCATAGCGGGAGTACAGATACGCAGTATTTT	CASSHSGSTDTQYF
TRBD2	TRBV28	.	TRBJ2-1	TGTGCCAGCAGACGGACTAGCGGGACCCGCTCCTACAATGAGCAGTTCTTC	CASRRTSGTRSYNEQFF
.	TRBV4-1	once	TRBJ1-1	TGCGCCAGCAGCCAACAACAGGGATTGAACACTGAAGCTTTCTTT	CASSQQQGLNTEAFF
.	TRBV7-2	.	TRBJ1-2	TGTGCCAGCAGCTTGTCGAAGGACACCTATGGCTACACCTTC	CASSLSKDTYGYTF